This T cell receptor beta chain is drawn from a study of T cells expressing NK-cell markers. Whole-study context: In sorted CD3+CD56+NKG2C+, CD3+CD56+NKG2C- and CD3+CD56-NKG2C+ T cells, TCR beta repertoires were obtained.

The CDR3 runs 12 residues. Germline V CDR1 and CDR2: MNHEY, SVGAGI. Reprocessing the 5' RACE reads, TCRdb reports a single entry for every CDR3 protein and omits DNA. The sample has some 440,000 distinct CDR3 sequences, and its top ten clones hold more than 1.4%. This TCR came from a woman aged 45 to 65 in good health. This chain links TRBV6-5 with TRBJ2-5. Sequencing was carried out using blood T cells: a sorted CD56 or NKG2C T cell subset, CD4+ or CD8+ T cells, or bulk PBMC T cells (not recorded which). This chain's CDR3 is CASTDRMETQYF.